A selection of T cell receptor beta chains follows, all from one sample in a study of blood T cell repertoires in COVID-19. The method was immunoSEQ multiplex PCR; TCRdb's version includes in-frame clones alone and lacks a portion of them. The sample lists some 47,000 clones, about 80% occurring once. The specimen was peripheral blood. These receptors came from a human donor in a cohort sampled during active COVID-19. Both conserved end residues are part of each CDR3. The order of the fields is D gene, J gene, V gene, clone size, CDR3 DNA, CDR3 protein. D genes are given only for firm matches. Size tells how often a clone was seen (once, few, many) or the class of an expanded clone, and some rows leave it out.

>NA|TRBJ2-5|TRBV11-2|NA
TGTGCCAGCAGCTTAGAAGGGACAACACAAGAGACCCAGTACTTC
CASSLEGTTQETQYF
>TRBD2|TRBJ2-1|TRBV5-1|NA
TGCGCCAGCAGCGGAACTAGCGGGGGGGCGATATTGCGGGGTGAGCAGTTCTTC
CASSGTSGGAILRGEQFF
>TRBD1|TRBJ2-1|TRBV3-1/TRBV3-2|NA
TGTGCCAGCAGCCAAAGGGTAGACAGGGCCAATGAGCAGTTCTTC
CASSQRVDRANEQFF
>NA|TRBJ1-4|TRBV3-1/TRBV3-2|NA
TGTGCCAGCAGCCAATCTCTAGGGGGAGGGGGAGATGAAAAACTGTTTTTT
CASSQSLGGGGDEKLFF
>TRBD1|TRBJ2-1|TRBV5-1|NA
TGCGCCAGCAGCTTGGGCGACAGGGGGCTGGGCAATGAGCAGTTCTTC
CASSLGDRGLGNEQFF
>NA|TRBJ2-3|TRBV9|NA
TGTGCCAGCAGCGCGCCCGGGGGCACAGATACGCAGTATTTT
CASSAPGGTDTQYF
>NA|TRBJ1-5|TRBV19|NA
TGTGCCAGTAGTAAAACGGACGGGGTCGCCAATCAGCCCCAGCATTTT
CASSKTDGVANQPQHF
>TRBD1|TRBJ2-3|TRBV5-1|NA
TGCGCCAGCAGCTTGGGGGGACAGGGGGCGTCAGATACGCAGTATTTT
CASSLGGQGASDTQYF
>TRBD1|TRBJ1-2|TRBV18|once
TGTGCCAGCTCACCACCGGAAAGATGGACAGGAGACTATGGCTACACCTTC
CASSPPERWTGDYGYTF
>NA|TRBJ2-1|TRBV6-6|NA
TGTGCCAGCAGTCGGGGACTCCTTGACGGGAATGAGCAGTTCTTC
CASSRGLLDGNEQFF
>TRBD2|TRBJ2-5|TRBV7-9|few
TGTGCCAGCAGCTTAGAATTGGGACTAGCGGGGGTCTTTCAAGAGACCCAGTACTTC
CASSLELGLAGVFQETQYF
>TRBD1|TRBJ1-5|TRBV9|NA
TGTGCCAGCAGCTTTGGACAGGGCCTCGATCAGCCCCAGCATTTT
CASSFGQGLDQPQHF
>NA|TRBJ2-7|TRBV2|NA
TGTGCCAGCAGTCACAGGGTGGGCTACGAGCAGTACTTC
CASSHRVGYEQYF
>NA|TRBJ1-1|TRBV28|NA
TGTGCCAGCAGTTTGGCAGAGAACACTGAAGCTTTCTTT
CASSLAENTEAFF
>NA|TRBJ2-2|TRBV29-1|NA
TGCAGCTTAAGTACAGGGCCCGGGGAGCTGTTTTTT
CSLSTGPGELFF
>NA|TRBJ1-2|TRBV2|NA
TGTGCCAGCAGTGAAGTGAGGAGGGCCACCTTC
CASSEVRRATF
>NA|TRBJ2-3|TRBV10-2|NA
TGCGCCAGCAGTGGAGGGGATACGCAGTATTTT
CASSGGDTQYF